This T cell receptor (beta chain) was profiled in a study of tumor and adjacent non-tumor tissue in lung cancer (dated by TCRdb to 2016 to 2018). Context from the whole study: The cohort included eleven to twelve adenocarcinoma, a couple of squamous cell carcinoma and 1 small cell lung cancer patients. The 15 enrolled patients, of whom some 10 were men and 5 were women, were aged roughly 30 to 76 years and were diagnosed with TNM stage I to III disease. A total of some 130 million productive TCRbeta reads were generated by sequencing, corresponding to an average of roughly 4 million reads per sample. Bulk TCRbeta repertoires were compared between lung tumor tissue and matched distant non-tumor lung tissue obtained from more than twelve lung cancer patients. TCRbeta CDR3 sequencing was performed on fewer than 35 paired specimens, with one tumor sample and one normal lung sample collected per patient.

V is clipped by 2 bases and J by 5 bases, and the sequence between their germline boundaries is 27 bases long. The CDR3 spans 19 residues, from the cysteine through the phenylalanine. This entry keeps only the CDR3 DNA: 57 bases, framed from base 1. CDR1 SGHVS and CDR2 FQNEAQ were looked up in the germline V gene. Concerning this clonotype itself: Its antigen is currently not known. Base qualities are not recorded, but no much larger clone differs from it by a single base.

The library relied on multiplex PCR. Sequenced using an Illumina HiSeq 2500. TCRbeta libraries were constructed through three rounds of nested PCR with primers (Table S4) according to protocols adapted from ARM-PCR. Before sequencing, PCR products of 200-500 bp were excised from the gel and purified with the QIAquick gel extraction kit. Per the source publication's procedure: Reads were cleaned with Trimmomatic, merged with FLASH into complete CDR3 sequences, and assigned to V(D)J germline segments with MiTCR. Clonal diversity was computed as the inverse Simpson's index with VDJtools. In-frame sequences lacking a premature stop codon were counted as productive reads. Using fastp trimming at Q25 and MiXCR clonotype assembly, TCRdb reanalyzed the public sequencing data and kept in-frame beta chains. Rows are unified per CDR3 protein, each entry keeping the most common DNA and genes. These V and J calls derive from TCRdb rather than the authors' analysis. For this sample the table gives some 68,000 distinct CDR3 sequences, of which approximately 73% were detected only once. The ten largest clones add up to 45% of the sample.

Study-level results and caveats: With only approximately 16 patients in the cohort, the authors noted that larger samples and more detailed clinical data are needed. Significantly higher TCR diversity was found in younger patients, and higher tumor TCR diversity was associated with shorter overall and disease-free survival. The methods do not name the sequencing platform or mention unique molecular identifiers. Peripheral blood was not sequenced, so blood TCRbeta repertoires in these lung cancer patients were not examined. The top 100 clones accounted for a significantly larger cumulative portion of the repertoire in normal lung than in tumor tissue. Tumor tissue showed significantly higher TCR diversity (inverse Simpson) than normal lung tissue, at about 400 vs 150 (P = 0.0075, Mann-Whitney U test).

RNA was extracted from bulk unsorted tissue and checked for quality with a NanoDrop ND-1000 and an Agilent 2100. The normal lung samples consisted of distant non-tumor tissue collected more than 3 cm from the tumor edge. Newly diagnosed lung cancer patients without prior chemotherapy who had been admitted for thoracic surgery in China between August and November 2014 were enrolled as donors. Anyone who had undergone radiotherapy or chemotherapy before, or who had another cancer at the same time, was left out of the study. Pieces of surgical tissue measuring roughly 1-2.1 cm3 were kept in RNAlater solution and stored at -80 degrees C until use.

This sequence originates from a man aged 55-75 years with non-small cell lung cancer. The specimen was distant non-tumor lung tissue. The rearranged segments are TRBV7-8 and TRBJ2-5; a tentative D match to TRBD2 spans 7 bases. The nucleotide sequence reads TGTGCCAGCAGCTTAAGGGGTCGGGGGGCGAAGTCATCTAGTGAGACCCAGTACTTC. This codes for CASSLRGRGAKSSSETQYF.